This T cell receptor beta chain is from a study of cytomegalovirus exposure and HLA in healthy donors (dated by TCRdb to 2016 to 2017). Background on the whole study: The 666 repertoires of the first cohort and the roughly 120 validation repertoires were produced on the same platform, according to a later analysis. Along with the approximately 620-subject first cohort, a separate validation cohort of over a hundred different subjects was used. The study aimed to test whether signatures of past pathogen exposure could be identified by cataloging public T cell receptors. High-throughput TCR immunosequencing, statistical association of individual TCRs with disease status, and machine learning were combined to predict cytomegalovirus infection status. Summary of the overall study and its limitations: The authors suggested that the approach could potentially be extended to other disease states and immunological phenotypes. In vitro tests confirmed that a few of the cytomegalovirus-associated TCR beta chains recognize cytomegalovirus antigens. Most TCR sequences were observed very rarely across donors, whereas some public TCRs were present in many individuals. The study listed 150 to 200 TCR beta chains as associated with cytomegalovirus. In a later analysis, TCRs clustered in the first cohort were found to also tend to co-occur in the roughly 110 validation repertoires, with 90% to 95% of cluster scores above 0. A later analysis had no HLA typing for the validation cohort, so co-occurrence there was scored across all 110 or so repertoires. The classifier was reported to diagnose cytomegalovirus status with high specificity and sensitivity in both the original and validation cohorts.

From a lookup of the germline V gene (reference sequence), CDR1 and CDR2 are SGHNT and YYREEE. Between the V and J ends, shortened by 4 bases and 2 bases respectively, the junction contains 16 bases. The CDR3 covers 15 residues, taking in both the cysteine and the phenylalanine. The only DNA kept is the CDR3, 45 bases in frame from the first base. Of note for this clone: Its antigen is unknown. No clone much larger than this one lies a single base away; base qualities are absent.

To prepare the library, the immunoSEQ multiplex PCR assay was applied. Per the original workflow: A statistical classification framework was developed to diagnose cytomegalovirus status using the catalog of TCR beta chain sequences. TCRdb took this table from immuneACCESS and kept in-frame rearrangements with V and J called. Such tables lack part of the clones; where checked against another copy, unresolved V genes explain under half of the gap, and the rest is unexplained. V and J calls and clone size are as listed in that table; D and trimming were resolved from the DNA. The sample contains about 160,000 clones, around nine tenths of them found a single time. The ten largest make up about 2.3% of the sample. The donors belonged to the validation cohort of 120 subjects, which was separate from the approximately 700-subject first cohort.

The rearrangement combines TRBV5-4 with TRBJ2-7; perhaps TRBD2 is the D gene, with 6 bases matching. The clonotype was recovered from a woman under 30 in good health and CMV-seronegative. Source material: PBMCs. The CDR3 loop reads CASSPRGSNAYEQYF. The DNA is as follows: TGTGCCAGCAGCCCCCGGGGGTCAAACGCCTACGAGCAGTACTTC.